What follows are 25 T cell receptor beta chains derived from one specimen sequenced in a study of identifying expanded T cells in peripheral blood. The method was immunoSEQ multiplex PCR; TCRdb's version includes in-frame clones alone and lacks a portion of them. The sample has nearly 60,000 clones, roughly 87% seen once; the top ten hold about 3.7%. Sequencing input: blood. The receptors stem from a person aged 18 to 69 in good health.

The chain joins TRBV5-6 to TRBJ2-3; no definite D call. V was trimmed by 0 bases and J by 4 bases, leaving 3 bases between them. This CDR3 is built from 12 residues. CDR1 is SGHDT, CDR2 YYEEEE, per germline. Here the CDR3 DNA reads TGTGCCAGCAGCTTGGATCCAGATACGCAGTATTTT. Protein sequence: CASSLDPDTQYF.

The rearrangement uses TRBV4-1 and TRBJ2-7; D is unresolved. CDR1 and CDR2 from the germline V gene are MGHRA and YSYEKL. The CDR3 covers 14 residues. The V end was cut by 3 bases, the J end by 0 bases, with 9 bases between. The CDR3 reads CASSQRSNSYEQYF. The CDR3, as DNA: TGCGCCAGCAGCCAGAGGTCCAACTCCTACGAGCAGTACTTC.

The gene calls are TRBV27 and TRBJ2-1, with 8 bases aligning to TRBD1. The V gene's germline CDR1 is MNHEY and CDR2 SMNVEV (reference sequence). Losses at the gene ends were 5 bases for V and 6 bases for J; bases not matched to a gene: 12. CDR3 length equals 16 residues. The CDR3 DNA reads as TGTGCCAGCAGTATTCTCAGGGGGCAGAACGTCAATGAGCAGTTCTTC. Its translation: CASSILRGQNVNEQFF.

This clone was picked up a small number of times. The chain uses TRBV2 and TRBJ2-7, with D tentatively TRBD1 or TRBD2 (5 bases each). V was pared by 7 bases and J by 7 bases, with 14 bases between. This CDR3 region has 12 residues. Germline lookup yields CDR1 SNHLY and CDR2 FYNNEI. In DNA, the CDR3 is TGTGCCAGCAAGGACTCGGGGCAGGAGCAGTACTTC. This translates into CASKDSGQEQYF.

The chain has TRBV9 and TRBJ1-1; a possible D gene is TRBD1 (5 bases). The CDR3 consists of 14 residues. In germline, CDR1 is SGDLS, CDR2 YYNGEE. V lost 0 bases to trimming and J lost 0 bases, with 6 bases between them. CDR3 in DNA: TGTGCCAGCAGCGTAGGGGGCGTGAACACTGAAGCTTTCTTT. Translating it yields CASSVGGVNTEAFF.

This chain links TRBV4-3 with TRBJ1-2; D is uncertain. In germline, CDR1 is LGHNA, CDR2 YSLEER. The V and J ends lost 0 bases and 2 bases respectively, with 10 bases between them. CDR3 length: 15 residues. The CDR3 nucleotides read TGCGCCAGCAGCCAAGAAAGCAATCTAAACTATGGCTACACCTTC. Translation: CASSQESNLNYGYTF.

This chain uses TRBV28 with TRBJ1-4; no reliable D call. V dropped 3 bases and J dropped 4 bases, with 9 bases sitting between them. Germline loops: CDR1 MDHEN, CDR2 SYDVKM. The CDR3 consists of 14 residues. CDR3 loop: CASSFGQFNEKLFF. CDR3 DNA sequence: TGTGCCAGCAGTTTTGGGCAGTTTAATGAAAAACTGTTTTTT.

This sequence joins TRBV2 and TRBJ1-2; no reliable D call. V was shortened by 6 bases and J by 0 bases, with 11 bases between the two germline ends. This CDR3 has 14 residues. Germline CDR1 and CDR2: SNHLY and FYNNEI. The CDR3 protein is CASRAGLANYGYTF. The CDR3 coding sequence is TGTGCCAGCAGAGCGGGCCTTGCTAACTATGGCTACACCTTC.

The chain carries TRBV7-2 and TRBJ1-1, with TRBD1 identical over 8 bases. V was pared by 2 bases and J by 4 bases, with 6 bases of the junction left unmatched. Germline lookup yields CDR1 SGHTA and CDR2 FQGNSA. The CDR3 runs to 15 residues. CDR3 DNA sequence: TGTGCCAGCAGCTTAAGGGCCACAGGGGGCACTGAAGCTTTCTTT. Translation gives CASSLRATGGTEAFF.

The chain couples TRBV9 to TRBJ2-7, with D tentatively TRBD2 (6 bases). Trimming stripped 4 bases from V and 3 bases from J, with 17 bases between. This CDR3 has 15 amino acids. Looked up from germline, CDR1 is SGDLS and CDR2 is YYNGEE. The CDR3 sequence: CASSPRDFGDYEQYF. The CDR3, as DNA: TGTGCCAGCAGCCCCCGGGACTTTGGGGACTACGAGCAGTACTTC. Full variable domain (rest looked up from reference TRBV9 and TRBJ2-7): DSGVTQTPKHLITATGQRVTLRCSPRSGDLSVYWYQQSLDQGLQFLIQYYNGEERAKGNILERFSAQQFPDLHSELNLSSLELGDSALYFCASSPRDFGDYEQYFGPGTRLTVT.

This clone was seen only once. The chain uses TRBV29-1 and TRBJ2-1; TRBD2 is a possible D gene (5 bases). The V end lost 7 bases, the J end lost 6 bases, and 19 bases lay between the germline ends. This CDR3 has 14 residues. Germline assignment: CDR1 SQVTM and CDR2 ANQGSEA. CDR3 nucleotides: TGCAGCGCCCTGCCGGGAACTAGAAGCAATGAGCAGTTCTTC. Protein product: CSALPGTRSNEQFF.

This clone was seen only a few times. The CDR3 reads CASGEPPYEQYF. DNA for the CDR3: TGTGCCAGCGGCGAGCCTCCCTACGAGCAGTACTTC. The chain uses TRBV2 and TRBJ2-7, with D uncertain. CDR3 length equals 12 residues. V was cut by 8 bases and J by 2 bases, with 10 bases left in between. Looked up from germline, CDR1 is SNHLY and CDR2 is FYNNEI.

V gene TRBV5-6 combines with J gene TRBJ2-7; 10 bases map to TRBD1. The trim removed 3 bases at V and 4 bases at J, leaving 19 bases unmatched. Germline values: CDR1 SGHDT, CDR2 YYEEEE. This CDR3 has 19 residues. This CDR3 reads CASSWAPSDRGVLGYEQYF. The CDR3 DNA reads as TGTGCCAGCAGCTGGGCCCCCTCGGACAGGGGGGTTTTGGGGTACGAGCAGTACTTC.

CDR3 region: CASSRQLAGGLSGANVLTF. CDR3 nucleotide sequence: TGCGCCAGCAGCCGACAATTAGCGGGAGGGCTCTCTGGGGCCAACGTCCTGACTTTC. The rearrangement links TRBV4-1 to TRBJ2-6; 11 nucleotides align to TRBD2. The CDR3 spans 19 residues. Trimming removed 4 bases from V and 0 bases from J; junction bases left unmatched: 8. The germline gives CDR1 MGHRA, CDR2 YSYEKL.

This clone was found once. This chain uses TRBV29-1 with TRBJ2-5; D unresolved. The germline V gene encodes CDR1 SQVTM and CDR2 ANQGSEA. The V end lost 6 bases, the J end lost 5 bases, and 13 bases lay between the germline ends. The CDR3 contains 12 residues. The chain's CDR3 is CSVIPNGETQYF. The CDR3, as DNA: TGCAGCGTGATCCCGAACGGGGAGACCCAGTACTTC.

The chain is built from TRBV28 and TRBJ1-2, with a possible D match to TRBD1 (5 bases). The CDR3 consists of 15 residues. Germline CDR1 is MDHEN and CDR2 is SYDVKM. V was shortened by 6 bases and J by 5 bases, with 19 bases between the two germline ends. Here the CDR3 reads CASSMPRRGTYGYTF. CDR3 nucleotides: TGTGCCAGCAGCATGCCAAGGCGGGGGACGTATGGCTACACCTTC.

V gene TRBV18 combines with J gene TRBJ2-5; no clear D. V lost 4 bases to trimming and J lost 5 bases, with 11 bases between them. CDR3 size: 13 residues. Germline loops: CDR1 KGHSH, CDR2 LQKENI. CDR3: CASSLSLAETQYF. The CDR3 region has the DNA TGTGCCAGCTCACTAAGTCTCGCCGAGACCCAGTACTTC.

CDR3 sequence: CASSESGNLPRELFF. CDR3 in DNA: TGTGCCAGCAGTGAATCAGGGAACCTGCCAAGGGAACTGTTTTTT. The rearrangement links TRBV6-1 to TRBJ1-4, with D possibly being TRBD1 (5 bases). The germline gives CDR1 MNHNS, CDR2 SASEGT. The V gene lost 2 bases and the J gene lost 12 bases, with 19 bases spanning the gap. The CDR3 is made up of 15 amino acids.

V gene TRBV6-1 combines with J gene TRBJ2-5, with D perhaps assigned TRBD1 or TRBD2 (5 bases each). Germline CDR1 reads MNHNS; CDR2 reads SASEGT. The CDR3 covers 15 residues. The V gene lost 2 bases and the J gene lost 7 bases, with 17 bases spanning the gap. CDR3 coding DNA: TGTGCCAGCAGTGAAAATATCGGGGCCACAACGACCCAGTACTTC. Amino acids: CASSENIGATTTQYF.

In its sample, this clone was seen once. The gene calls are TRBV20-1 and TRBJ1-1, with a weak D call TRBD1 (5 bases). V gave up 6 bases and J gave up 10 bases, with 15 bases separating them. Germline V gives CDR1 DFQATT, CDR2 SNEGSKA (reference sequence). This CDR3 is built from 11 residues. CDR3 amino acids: CSAPVGVRAFF. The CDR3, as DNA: TGCAGTGCCCCCGTGGGGGTTAGAGCTTTCTTT.

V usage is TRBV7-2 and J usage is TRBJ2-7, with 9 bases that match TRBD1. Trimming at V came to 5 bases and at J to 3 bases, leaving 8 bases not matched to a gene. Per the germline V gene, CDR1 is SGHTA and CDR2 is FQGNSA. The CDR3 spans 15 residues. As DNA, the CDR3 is TGTGCCAGCAGCGGGGGTGGGACAGGGCTCTACGAGCAGTACTTC. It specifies CASSGGGTGLYEQYF. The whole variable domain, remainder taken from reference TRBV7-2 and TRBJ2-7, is GAGVSQSPSNKVTEKGKDVELRCDPISGHTALYWYRQSLGQGLEFLIYFQGNSAPDKSGLPSDRFSAERTGGSVSTLTIQRTQQEDSAVYLCASSGGGTGLYEQYFGPGTRLTVT.

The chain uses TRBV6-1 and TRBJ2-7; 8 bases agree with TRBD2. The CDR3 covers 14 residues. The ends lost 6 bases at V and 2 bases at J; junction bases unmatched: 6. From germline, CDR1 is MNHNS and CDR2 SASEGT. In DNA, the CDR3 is TGTGCCAGCAGGGCAGGACTAGCTCCCTACGAGCAGTACTTC. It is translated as CASRAGLAPYEQYF.

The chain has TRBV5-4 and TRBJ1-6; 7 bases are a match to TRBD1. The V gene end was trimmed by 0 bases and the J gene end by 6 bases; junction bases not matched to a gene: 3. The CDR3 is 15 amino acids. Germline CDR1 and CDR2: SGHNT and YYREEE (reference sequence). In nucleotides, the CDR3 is TGTGCCAGCAGCTTGGAAGGGACAGTTAATTCACCCCTCCACTTT. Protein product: CASSLEGTVNSPLHF.

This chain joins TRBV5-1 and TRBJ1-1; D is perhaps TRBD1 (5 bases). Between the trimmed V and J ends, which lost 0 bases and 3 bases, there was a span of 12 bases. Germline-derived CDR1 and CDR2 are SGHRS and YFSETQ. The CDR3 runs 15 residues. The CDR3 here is CASSLASGGYTEAFF. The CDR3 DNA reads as TGCGCCAGCAGCTTGGCCTCGGGGGGGTACACTGAAGCTTTCTTT.

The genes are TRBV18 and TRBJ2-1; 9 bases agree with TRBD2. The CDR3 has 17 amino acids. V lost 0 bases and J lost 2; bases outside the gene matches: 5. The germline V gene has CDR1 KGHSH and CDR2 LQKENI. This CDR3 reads CASSPPLAGGPYNEQFF. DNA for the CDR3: TGTGCCAGCTCACCACCTTTGGCGGGAGGGCCCTACAATGAGCAGTTCTTC.